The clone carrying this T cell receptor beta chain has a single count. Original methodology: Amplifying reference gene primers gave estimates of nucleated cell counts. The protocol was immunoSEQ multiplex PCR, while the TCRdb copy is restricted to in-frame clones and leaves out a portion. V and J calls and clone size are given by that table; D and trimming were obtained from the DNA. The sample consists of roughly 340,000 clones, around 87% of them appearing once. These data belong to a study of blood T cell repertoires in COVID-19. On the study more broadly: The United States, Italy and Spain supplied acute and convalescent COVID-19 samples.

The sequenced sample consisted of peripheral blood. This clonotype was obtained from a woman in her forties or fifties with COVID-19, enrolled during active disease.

CDR3 in DNA: TGTGCCAGCAGCCGCAGGACTAGCGGGCACTACGAGCAGTACTTC. Residues: CASSRRTSGHYEQYF. This sequence joins TRBV11-1 and TRBJ2-7, with 11 positions matching TRBD2. J was trimmed by 3 bases and V by 5 bases; bases with no gene match: 6. This CDR3 is 15 amino acids long. In germline, CDR1 is SGHAT, CDR2 FQDESV (reference sequence).